This T cell receptor (beta chain) appears in the sequencing data of a study of T cells in Graves' hyperthyroidism and ophthalmopathy. Background on the study: Prior to any treatment, at the point of initial diagnosis, peripheral blood was collected. The study, taken as a whole, reports: Ophthalmopathy prediction by the model preceded onset by a median approximately 5.9 months. Most thyroid clonotypes expanded above 0.001 were also detected in blood.

RNA transcripts yielded amplified TCR beta CDR3 regions. First-round RT-PCR targeting the TCR CDR3 was performed with the HTBI primer set. TCRdb ran MiXCR on the multiplex PCR reads and lists one entry per CDR3 protein. Of about 600,000 distinct CDR3 sequences in the sample, about a sixth were seen once. Subjects with ophthalmopathy showed a Clinical Activity Score no lower than 3, a NOSPECS grade no lower than 4, and a duration shorter than 3 months. As concerns this clonotype: No antigen is known for it.

The sequence came from a woman between 40 and 50 years old with Graves' ophthalmopathy. Sample: blood.

The DNA for the CDR3 is TGTGCCAGTAGTATGAGGGGGCTAACTGAAGCTTTCTTT. Its translation: CASSMRGLTEAFF. The chain uses TRBV19 and TRBJ1-1; 7 nucleotides align to TRBD1. Germline lookup yields CDR1 LNHDA and CDR2 SQIVND (reference sequence). After removal of 3 bases from V and 5 bases from J, the junction contained 3 bases not matched to a gene. The CDR3 contains 13 residues.